These 8 T cell receptor beta chains were all obtained from the same sample, sequenced in a study of CD8 T cells in ankylosing spondylitis. Notes on the study in general: The study identified a TCR beta motif of under ten highly homologous variants that appeared characteristic of ankylosing spondylitis blood.

TCRdb re-derived calls from the 5' RACE reads in MiXCR, one entry per CDR3 protein. Among some 220,000 distinct CDR3 sequences listed, about 7% were seen once. Their recognized antigens are unknown. Material for sequencing was blood, either unsorted or a sorted T cell fraction (not recorded which). Source of these receptors: a male donor with ankylosing spondylitis.

This clonotype was observed at least ten times. This rearrangement joins TRBV6-2 or TRBV6-3 to TRBJ2-5, with 7 bases that match TRBD1. Trimming removed 2 bases from V and 1 base from J; junction bases left unmatched: 4. Germline V gives CDR1 MNHEY, CDR2 SVGEGT. The CDR3 runs to 15 residues. CDR3 nucleotides: TGTGCCAGCAGTTACCTCGGACAGGCCCAAGAGACCCAGTACTTC. Translation: CASSYLGQAQETQYF.

This clonotype was found many times. The chain couples TRBV4-3 to TRBJ1-1; D call uncertain. Germline V gene lookup returns CDR1 LGHNA and CDR2 YSLEER. V shed 4 bases and J shed 7 bases, with 19 bases lying between them. This CDR3 has 15 residues. The CDR3 sequence is CASSPTRGLTHEAFF. The DNA for the CDR3 is TGCGCCAGCAGCCCCACCCGGGGTCTAACTCATGAAGCTTTCTTT.

The chain is built from TRBV7-9 and TRBJ2-1, with 8 bases matching TRBD1. The CDR3 spans 16 residues. CDR1 is SEHNR, CDR2 FQNEAQ, per germline (reference sequence). With 5 bases clipped from V and 4 bases from J, the junction kept 10 bases outside the gene matches. In nucleotides, the CDR3 is TGTGCCAGCAGCGATTTGCAGGGGGCGGATTACAATGAGCAGTTCTTC. This encodes CASSDLQGADYNEQFF.

This clonotype was seen repeatedly, ten times or more. The chain carries TRBV9 and TRBJ2-7; 7 nucleotides line up with TRBD1. The V segment lost 2 bases and the J segment 2 bases; nucleotides outside the gene matches: 7. CDR1 is SGDLS and CDR2 is YYNGEE in the germline V gene. The CDR3 totals 15 residues. The CDR3 reads CASSVSWDRTYEQYF. DNA of the CDR3: TGTGCCAGCAGCGTCTCCTGGGACAGAACCTACGAGCAGTACTTC.

This clonotype was observed a few times. The rearrangement joins TRBV5-4 to TRBJ2-7; tentative D call: TRBD1 (5 bases). Germline CDR1 and CDR2: SGHNT and YYREEE (reference sequence). There are 13 residues in the CDR3. The V and J ends lost 5 bases and 3 bases respectively, with 12 bases between them. The CDR3 region is CASSPATDYEQYF. The CDR3 DNA is TGTGCCAGCAGTCCCGCGACAGACTACGAGCAGTACTTC.

This clonotype came up a few times. The CDR3 loop is CAISESGQKPLGAFF. The DNA for the CDR3 is TGTGCCATCAGTGAGTCTGGACAGAAACCTCTGGGAGCTTTCTTT. The chain joins TRBV10-3 to TRBJ1-1; possible D gene TRBD1, 6 bases. The CDR3 has 15 amino acids. V was clipped by 0 bases and J by 10 bases, with 18 bases between them. Germline lookup yields CDR1 ENHRY and CDR2 SYGVKD.

The sample holds many counts of this clonotype. The chain employs TRBV4-1 and TRBJ2-5; 7 nucleotides align to TRBD1. Germline V lookup: CDR1 MGHRA, CDR2 YSYEKL. The CDR3 consists of 15 residues. V was clipped by 3 bases and J by 0 bases; unmatched bases: 4. The CDR3 loop is CASSQQDRDQETQYF. The DNA of the CDR3 is TGCGCCAGCAGCCAGCAAGACAGGGACCAAGAGACCCAGTACTTC.

This clonotype was observed many times. The chain recombines TRBV7-8 with TRBJ1-5, with D unresolved. Per the germline V gene, CDR1 is SGHVS and CDR2 is FQNEAQ. Trimming took 5 bases from V and 10 from J, leaving 15 bases between them. CDR3 size: 13 residues. The CDR3 loop is CASSPGPTFPQHF. In nucleotides, the CDR3 is TGTGCCAGCAGCCCCGGCCCGACTTTCCCCCAGCATTTT.